This T cell receptor (beta chain) was identified in a study of shared clonotypes between healthy human individuals. The ends lost 1 base at V and 7 bases at J; junction bases unmatched: 2. Per germline, CDR1 KGHSH and CDR2 LQKENI. This CDR3 is 14 amino acids long. This table comes from immunoSEQ multiplex PCR, and its TCRdb copy is limited to in-frame clones, with some not included. The sample carries millions of clones, over 85% recorded once. This sequence originates from a man aged 18-30 years in good health. Some clones in this sample may be carry-over from other donors' samples. The chain employs TRBV18 and TRBJ1-5, with 9 nucleotides matching TRBD1. The sequencing sample was made of naive CD4+ T cells from PBMCs. Subset given: CD45RA+ positively selected. CDR3 DNA: TGTGCCAGCTCACCACGGACAGGGGACCAGCCCCAGCATTTT. Translating it yields CASSPRTGDQPQHF.